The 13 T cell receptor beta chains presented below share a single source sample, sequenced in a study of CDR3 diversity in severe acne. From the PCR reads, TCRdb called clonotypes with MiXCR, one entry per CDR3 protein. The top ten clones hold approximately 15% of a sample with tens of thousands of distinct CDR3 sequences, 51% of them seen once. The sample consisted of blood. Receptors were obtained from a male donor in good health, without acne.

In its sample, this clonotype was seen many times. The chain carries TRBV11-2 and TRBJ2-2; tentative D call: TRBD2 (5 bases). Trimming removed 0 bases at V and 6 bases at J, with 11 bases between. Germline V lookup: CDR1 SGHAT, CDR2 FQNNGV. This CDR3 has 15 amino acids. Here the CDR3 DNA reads TGTGCCAGCAGCTTAGACGGCCTAGCCGCCGGGGAGCTGTTTTTT. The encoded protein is CASSLDGLAAGELFF.

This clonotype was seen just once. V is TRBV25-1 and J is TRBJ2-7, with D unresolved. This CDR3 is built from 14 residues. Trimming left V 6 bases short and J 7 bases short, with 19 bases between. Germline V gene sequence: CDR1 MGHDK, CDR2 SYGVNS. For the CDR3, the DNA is TGTGCCAGCAGCCAGACCCTCGGCCGGTCTGAGCAGTACTTC. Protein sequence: CASSQTLGRSEQYF.

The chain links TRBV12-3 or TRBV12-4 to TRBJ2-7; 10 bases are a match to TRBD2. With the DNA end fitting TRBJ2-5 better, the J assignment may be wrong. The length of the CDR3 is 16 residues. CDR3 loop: CASSLWTSGPQETQYF. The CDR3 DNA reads TGTGCCAGCAGTCTCTGGACTAGCGGTCCCCAAGAGACCCAGTACTTC.

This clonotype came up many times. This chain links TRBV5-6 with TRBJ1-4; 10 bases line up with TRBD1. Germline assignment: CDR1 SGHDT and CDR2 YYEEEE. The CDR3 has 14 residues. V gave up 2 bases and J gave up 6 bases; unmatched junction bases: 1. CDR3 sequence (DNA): TGTGCCAGCAGCTTTGGGACAGGGGATGAAAAACTGTTTTTT. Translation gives CASSFGTGDEKLFF.

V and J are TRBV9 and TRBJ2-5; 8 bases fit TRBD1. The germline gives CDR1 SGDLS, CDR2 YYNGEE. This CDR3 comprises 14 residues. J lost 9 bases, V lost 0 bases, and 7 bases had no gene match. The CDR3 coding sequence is TGTGCCAGCAGCGTAGGGACAGGGTCACAGCCCCAGTACTTC. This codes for CASSVGTGSQPQYF. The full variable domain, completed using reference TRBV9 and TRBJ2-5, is DSGVTQTPKHLITATGQRVTLRCSPRSGDLSVYWYQQSLDQGLQFLIQYYNGEERAKGNILERFSAQQFPDLHSELNLSSLELGDSALYFCASSVGTGSQPQYFGPGTRLLVL.

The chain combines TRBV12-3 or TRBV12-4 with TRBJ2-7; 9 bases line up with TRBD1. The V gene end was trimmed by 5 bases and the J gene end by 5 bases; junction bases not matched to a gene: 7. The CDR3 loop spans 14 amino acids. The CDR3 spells CASSPGTGSHEQYF. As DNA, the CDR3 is TGTGCCAGCAGTCCCGGGACAGGGAGCCACGAGCAGTACTTC.

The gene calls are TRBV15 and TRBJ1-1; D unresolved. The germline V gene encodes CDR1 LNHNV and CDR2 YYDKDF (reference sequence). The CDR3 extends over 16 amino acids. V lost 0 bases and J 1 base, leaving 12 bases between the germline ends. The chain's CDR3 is CATSRDLGRTNTEAFF. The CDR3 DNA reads TGTGCCACCAGCAGAGATCTCGGCAGGACGAACACTGAAGCTTTCTTT.

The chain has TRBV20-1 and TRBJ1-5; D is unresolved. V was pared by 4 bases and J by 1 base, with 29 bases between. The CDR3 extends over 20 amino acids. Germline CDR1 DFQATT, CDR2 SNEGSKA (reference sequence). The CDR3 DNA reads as TGCAGTGCTAATGGGCTAGGAAGGCACAATGAGCAGTTCAGCAATCAGCCCCAGCATTTT. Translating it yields CSANGLGRHNEQFSNQPQHF.

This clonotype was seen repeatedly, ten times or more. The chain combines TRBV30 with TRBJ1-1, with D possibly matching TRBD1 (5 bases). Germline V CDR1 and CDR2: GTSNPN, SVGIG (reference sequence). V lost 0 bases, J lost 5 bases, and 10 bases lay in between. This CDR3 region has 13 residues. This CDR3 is CAWSVQEGTEAFF. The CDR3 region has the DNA TGTGCCTGGAGTGTACAAGAGGGGACTGAAGCTTTCTTT.

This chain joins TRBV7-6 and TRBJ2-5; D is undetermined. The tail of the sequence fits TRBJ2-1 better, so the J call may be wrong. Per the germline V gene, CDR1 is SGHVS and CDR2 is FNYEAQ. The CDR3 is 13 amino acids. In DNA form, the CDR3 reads TGTGCCAGCAGCGCCGACCGGTTCAATGAGCAGTTCTTC. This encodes CASSADRFNEQFF.

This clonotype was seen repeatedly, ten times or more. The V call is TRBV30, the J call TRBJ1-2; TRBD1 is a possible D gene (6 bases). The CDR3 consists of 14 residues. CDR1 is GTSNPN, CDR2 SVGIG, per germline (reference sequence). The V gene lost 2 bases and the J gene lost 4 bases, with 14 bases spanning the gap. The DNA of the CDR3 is TGTGCCTGGAGTTTCCAGGGGACTCTCTATGGCTACACCTTC. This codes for CAWSFQGTLYGYTF.

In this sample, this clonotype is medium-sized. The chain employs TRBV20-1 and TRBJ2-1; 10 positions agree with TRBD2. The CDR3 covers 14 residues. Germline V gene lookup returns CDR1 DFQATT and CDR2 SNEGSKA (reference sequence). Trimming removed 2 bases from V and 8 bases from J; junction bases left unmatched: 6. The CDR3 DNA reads TGCAGTGCTAGACGGTCTAGCGGGAGTGATGAGCAGTTCTTC. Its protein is CSARRSSGSDEQFF.

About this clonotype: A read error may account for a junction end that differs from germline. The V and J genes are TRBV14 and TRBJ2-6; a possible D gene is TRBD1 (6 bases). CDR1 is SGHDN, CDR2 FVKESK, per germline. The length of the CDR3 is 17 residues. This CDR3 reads CASSQRQGGFGANVPTF. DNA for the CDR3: TGTGCCAGCAGCCAACGACAAGGGGGTTTTGGGGCCAATGTCCCGACTTTC.